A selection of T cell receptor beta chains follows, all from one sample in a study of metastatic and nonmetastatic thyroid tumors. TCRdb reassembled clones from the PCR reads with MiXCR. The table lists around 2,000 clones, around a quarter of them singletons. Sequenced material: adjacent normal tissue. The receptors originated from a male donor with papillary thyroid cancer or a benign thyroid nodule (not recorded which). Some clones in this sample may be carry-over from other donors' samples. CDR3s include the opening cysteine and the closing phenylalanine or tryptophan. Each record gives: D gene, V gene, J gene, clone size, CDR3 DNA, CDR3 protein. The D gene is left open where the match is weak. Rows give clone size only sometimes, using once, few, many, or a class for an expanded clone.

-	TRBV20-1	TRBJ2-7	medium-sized	TGCAGTGCGCCGGTACAGGGCAGTAGCTACGAGCAGTACTTC	CSAPVQGSSYEQYF
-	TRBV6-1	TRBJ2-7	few	TGTGCCAGCAGGCGGGACGGCTCCTCCTACGAGCAGTACTTC	CASRRDGSSYEQYF
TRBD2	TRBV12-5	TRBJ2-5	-	TGTGCTAGTGCCTTAGGTGACCCTACGGGGGGAACCCAGTACTTC	CASALGDPTGGTQYF
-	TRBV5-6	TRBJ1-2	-	TGTGCCAGCAGCGCGGGGTCGGGTGGCTACACCTTC	CASSAGSGGYTF
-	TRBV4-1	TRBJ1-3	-	TGCGCCAGCAGCCAAGCACCAGGTTATATAAACACCATATATTTT	CASSQAPGYINTIYF
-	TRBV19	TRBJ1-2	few	TGTGCCAGTAGTACCATGACAGCTTCCTATGGCTACACCTTC	CASSTMTASYGYTF
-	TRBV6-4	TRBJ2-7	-	TGTGCCAGCAGGGGGGGACAGCGAACCTACGAGCAGTACTTC	CASRGGQRTYEQYF
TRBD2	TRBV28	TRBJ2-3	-	TGTGCCACGTTGGGGGGGGACTATCAGACAGATACGCAGTATTTT	CATLGGDYQTDTQYF
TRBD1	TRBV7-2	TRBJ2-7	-	TGTGCCAGCAGCCAACAGGGGTGGGGTTACGAGCAGTACTTC	CASSQQGWGYEQYF
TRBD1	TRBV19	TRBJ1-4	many	TGTGCCAGTAACAGGGGATCGGACTATGAAAAACTGTTTTTT	CASNRGSDYEKLFF
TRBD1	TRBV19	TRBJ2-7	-	TGTGCCAGTGCAGGGGGCGGGTACGAGCAGTACTTC	CASAGGGYEQYF
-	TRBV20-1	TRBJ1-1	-	TGCAGTGCTAGAAAGGGACCGAGCACTGAAGCTTTCTTT	CSARKGPSTEAFF
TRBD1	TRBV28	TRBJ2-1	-	TGTGCCAGCAGTCCACAGGGGCTCAGCTCCTACAATGAGCAGTTCTTC	CASSPQGLSSYNEQFF
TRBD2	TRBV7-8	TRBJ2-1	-	TGTGCCAGCAGCTTAGCGGGCCTAGCGGGAGGCTACAATGAGCAGTTCTTC	CASSLAGLAGGYNEQFF
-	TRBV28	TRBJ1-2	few	TGTGCCAGCAGTCCTGGGGGTGTGGAGAATGGCTACACCTTC	CASSPGGVENGYTF
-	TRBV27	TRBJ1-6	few	TGTGCCAGCAGTTTACAAGTTCCGGGACTAAATTCACCCCTCCACTTT	CASSLQVPGLNSPLHF
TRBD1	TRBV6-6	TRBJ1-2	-	TGTGCCAGCAGTTACGGGACAGGGGACAGTGGCTACACCTTC	CASSYGTGDSGYTF
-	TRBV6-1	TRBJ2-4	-	TGTGCCAGCGTCGGCTTAGCCAAAAACATTCAGTACTTC	CASVGLAKNIQYF
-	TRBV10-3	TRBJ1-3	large	TGTGCCATCAGTGAGTCAAGGGCAGGGAGTTTGGGATCTGGAAACACCATATATTTT	CAISESRAGSLGSGNTIYF
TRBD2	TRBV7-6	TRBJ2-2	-	TGTGCCAGCAGCTTAAATGCGGGAGCGGACACCGGGGAGCTGTTTTTT	CASSLNAGADTGELFF
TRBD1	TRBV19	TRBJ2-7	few	TGTGCCAGTATCACCCTGACAGGGGGGTCCTACGAGCAGTACTTC	CASITLTGGSYEQYF
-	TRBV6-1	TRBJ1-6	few	TGTGCCAGCAGGGTCGACGGGGGCGGCAATTCACCCCTCCACTTT	CASRVDGGGNSPLHF
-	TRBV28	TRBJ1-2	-	TGTGCCAGCAGTTCCTCGGGTGGCTACACCTTC	CASSSSGGYTF
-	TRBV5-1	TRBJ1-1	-	TGCGCCAGCAGCGAAAGACCGGGTAACACTGAAGCTTTCTTT	CASSERPGNTEAFF
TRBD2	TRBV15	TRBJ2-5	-	TGTGCCACCAGCAGCGAGCGGGAGAGTAAGACCCAGTACTTC	CATSSERESKTQYF
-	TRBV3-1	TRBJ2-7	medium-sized	TGTGCCAGCAGCTCCACCGGGCGTAGAGACTACGAGCAGTACTTC	CASSSTGRRDYEQYF
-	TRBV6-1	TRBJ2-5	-	TGTGCCGGGAGTAAAGAAAGGGGTGATCAAGAGACCCAGTACTTC	CAGSKERGDQETQYF
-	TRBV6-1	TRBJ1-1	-	TGTGCCAGCAGCGAAATGAACACTGAAGCTTTCTTT	CASSEMNTEAFF
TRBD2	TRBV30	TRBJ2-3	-	TGTGCCTGGAGTCACTTTAGCGGGGGCCCGGATACGCAGTATTTT	CAWSHFSGGPDTQYF
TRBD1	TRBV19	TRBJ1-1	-	TGTGCCAGTAGTTCCTCCGGGACAGGGTCGAGATGGGCGAACACTGAAGCTTTCTTT	CASSSSGTGSRWANTEAFF
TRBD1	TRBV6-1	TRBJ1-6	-	TGTGCCAGCAGTGAAGCGCTCCACAGGGGCTTTAATTCACCCCTCCACTTT	CASSEALHRGFNSPLHF
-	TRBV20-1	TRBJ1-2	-	TGCAGTGCTAGAGAAGGGCAGGCCGGTGGCTACACCTTC	CSAREGQAGGYTF
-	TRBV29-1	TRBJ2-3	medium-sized	TGCAGCGTTGATGTTGGAACAGATACGCAGTATTTT	CSVDVGTDTQYF
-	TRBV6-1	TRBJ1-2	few	TGTGCCAGCAGTGAAGCGCGACGGGGGCAAGGCTACACCTTC	CASSEARRGQGYTF
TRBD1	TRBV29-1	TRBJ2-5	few	TGCAGCGTGGACCAGGGGGTGGCCGAGACCCAGTACTTC	CSVDQGVAETQYF
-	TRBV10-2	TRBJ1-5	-	TGCGCCAGCAGTGTAGGTTTTATCAATCAGCCCCAGCATTTT	CASSVGFINQPQHF
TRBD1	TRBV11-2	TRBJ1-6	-	TGTGCCAGCAGCGTTGGCTACAGGGGAGGTCGTTCACCCCTCCACTTT	CASSVGYRGGRSPLHF
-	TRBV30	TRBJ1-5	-	TGTGCCTGGAGTGTGGGAATGGGAGGTCAGCCCCAGCATTTT	CAWSVGMGGQPQHF
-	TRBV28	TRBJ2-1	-	TGTGCCAGCAGTTTCGGGTTGACTGAGCAGTTCTTC	CASSFGLTEQFF
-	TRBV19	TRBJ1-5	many	TGTGCCAGTAGAAGACGGTACCCCCAGCATTTT	CASRRRYPQHF
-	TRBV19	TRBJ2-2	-	TGTGCCAGTAGTATGTACAGCCCACTGAACACCGGGGAGCTGTTTTTT	CASSMYSPLNTGELFF
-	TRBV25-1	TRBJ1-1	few	TGTGCCAGCAGTCAGAACCTGGGGGTCGCTGAAGCTTTCTTT	CASSQNLGVAEAFF
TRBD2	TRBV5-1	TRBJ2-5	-	TGCGCCAGCAGCTTGGCCTTGACTAGCGGAGAGACCCAGTACTTC	CASSLALTSGETQYF
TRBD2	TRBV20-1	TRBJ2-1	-	TGCAGTGCTAGAGATGTACGGGAGGGGGGTGAGCAGTTCTTC	CSARDVREGGEQFF
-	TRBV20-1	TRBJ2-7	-	TGCAGTGCTCCGACTCCCGGCCACTACGAGCAGTACTTC	CSAPTPGHYEQYF
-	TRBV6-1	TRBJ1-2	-	TGTGCCAGCAGTGAAGCCCAGACTGGGGGGTATCAGTATGGCTACACCTTC	CASSEAQTGGYQYGYTF
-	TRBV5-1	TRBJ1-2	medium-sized	TGCGCCAGCACCACCGGAGGCGGGAACTATGGCTACACCTTC	CASTTGGGNYGYTF
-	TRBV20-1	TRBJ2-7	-	TGCAGTGGAGGAGACAGGACGGGAGGTAGAACACCGGGGAGCTACGAGCAGTACTTC	CSGGDRTGGRTPGSYEQYF
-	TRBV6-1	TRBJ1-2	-	TGTGCCAGCAGTGAAGCGCGGTATGGCTACACCTTC	CASSEARYGYTF
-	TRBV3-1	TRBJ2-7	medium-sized	TGTGCCAGCAGTCCTTCCATCACCTCCGAGCAGTACTTC	CASSPSITSEQYF
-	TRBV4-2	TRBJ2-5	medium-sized	TGTGCCAGCAGCCAAAGTCCGCCAGGAGGGGAGCAAGAGACCCAGTACTTC	CASSQSPPGGEQETQYF
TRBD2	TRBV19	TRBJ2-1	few	TGTGCCAGTAGTAGAGCGGGAGGGCCAAGTGAGCAGTTCTTC	CASSRAGGPSEQFF
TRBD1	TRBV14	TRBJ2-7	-	TGTGCCAGCAGCCAAGAAAGGACAGGGACCTACGAGCAGTACTTC	CASSQERTGTYEQYF
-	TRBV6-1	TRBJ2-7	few	TGTGCCAGCAGTCGCCAATCAGAGGAGGGCAGCTCCTACGAGCAGTACTTC	CASSRQSEEGSSYEQYF
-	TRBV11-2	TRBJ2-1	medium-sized	TGTGCCAGCAGCCCGACGCTGGGAGACTCCTACAATGAGCAGTTCTTC	CASSPTLGDSYNEQFF
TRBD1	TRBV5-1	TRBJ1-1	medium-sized	TGCGCCAGCAGCCGTGCCGGGACAGGGATGAACACTGAAGCTTTCTTT	CASSRAGTGMNTEAFF